The rows below give T cell receptor beta chains drawn from one sample of a study of OX40 agonist ivuxolimab in advanced cancers. Measured with immunoSEQ multiplex PCR; TCRdb has only the in-frame clones, and not every one. The sample has over 95,000 clones, around 85% seen once; the top ten hold approximately 1.5%. The sequencing here drew on CD4+ or CD8+ T cells sorted from blood, taken in a trial of the OX40 agonist ivuxolimab. Every receptor here comes from an adult with an advanced solid tumor such as melanoma, head and neck, liver or kidney cancer. Both conserved end residues are part of each CDR3. A D gene is named only where the DNA matches it firmly. The size entry is marked missing in some rows and otherwise reads once, few, many or a size class.

-,-,TRBV29-1,TRBJ1-2,TGCAGCGTTGGCTCAGAAGTTGTCTATGGCTACACCTTC,CSVGSEVVYGYTF
-,-,TRBV9,TRBJ1-2,TGTGCCAGCAGCGCGACAGCCACCTATGGCTACACCTTC,CASSATATYGYTF
-,-,TRBV9,TRBJ2-1,TGTGCCAGCAGCAGCCACGGGTCCCATCCTAATGAGCAGTTCTTC,CASSSHGSHPNEQFF
once,-,TRBV2,TRBJ1-2,TGTGCCAGCAGTGAATTAAGGACAGTGGCTGGCTACACCTTC,CASSELRTVAGYTF
-,-,TRBV10-3,TRBJ1-5,TGTGCCATAGGAGGAAACAATCAGCCCCAGCATTTT,CAIGGNNQPQHF
-,-,TRBV21-1,TRBJ1-5,TGTGCCAGCAGCAAAGCGCTTAGGCCCGGCAGAAGCAATCAGCCCCAGCATTTT,CASSKALRPGRSNQPQHF
-,-,TRBV5-6,TRBJ1-2,TGTGCCAGCAGCTTGACCGGGGGCTACACCTTC,CASSLTGGYTF
few,TRBD1,TRBV2,TRBJ1-6,TGTGCCAGCAGTGGACAGGGGAACTATAATTCACCCCTCCACTTT,CASSGQGNYNSPLHF
-,TRBD1,TRBV5-4,TRBJ1-6,TGCGCCAGCAGCCTCGACAGGGAGGATTCACCCCTCCACTTT,CASSLDREDSPLHF
-,TRBD2,TRBV7-2,TRBJ2-1,TGTGCCAGCAGCAGGACTAGCGGGAGAGATGAGCAGTTCTTC,CASSRTSGRDEQFF
-,-,TRBV29-1,TRBJ1-2,TGCAGCGCAGCACCTCGCTGGGGAAAGCGGGGCTACACCTTC,CSAAPRWGKRGYTF
-,-,TRBV9,TRBJ2-5,TGTGCCAGCAGCCCTGGGACACAAGAGACCCAGTACTTC,CASSPGTQETQYF
-,-,TRBV28,TRBJ1-2,TGTGCCAGCAGGGCAGGGCATCTCTATGGCTACACCTTC,CASRAGHLYGYTF
-,-,TRBV9,TRBJ1-1,TGTGCCAGCAGCGTAGGGGGGCAGGGGTTTGAAGCTTTCTTT,CASSVGGQGFEAFF
-,-,TRBV7-9,TRBJ2-7,TGTGCCAGCAGCTTACGATGGGGGGACGAGCAGTACTTC,CASSLRWGDEQYF
-,-,TRBV19,TRBJ1-4,TGTGCCAGTAGTATAGGGGCCCGCAATGAAAAACTGTTTTTT,CASSIGARNEKLFF
-,TRBD1,TRBV25-1,TRBJ1-2,TGTGCCAGCAGTGGCGACAGGGGGATTGGACATGGCTACACCTTC,CASSGDRGIGHGYTF
once,TRBD1,TRBV7-2,TRBJ1-1,TGTGCCAGCAGCAGAGGGACAGGGGGGTCCCGCACTGAAGCTTTCTTT,CASSRGTGGSRTEAFF
-,-,TRBV15,TRBJ2-5,TGTGCCACCAGCACCCGCCGAGTGGGGGGCCAAGAGACCCAGTACTTC,CATSTRRVGGQETQYF
-,-,TRBV7-9,TRBJ2-2,TGTGCCAGCAGCTTAGTATCGGGGTTCGGCGGGGAGCTGTTTTTT,CASSLVSGFGGELFF
-,-,TRBV5-4,TRBJ2-1,TGTGCCAGCAGCCCCGGGGGCAGAGATAATGAGCAGTTCTTC,CASSPGGRDNEQFF
-,-,TRBV6-5,TRBJ2-2,TGTGCCAGCAGTTCGATACGGGCCCGCACCGGGGAGCTGTTTTTT,CASSSIRARTGELFF
-,-,TRBV4-3,TRBJ1-2,TGCGCCAGCAGCCACAACAGGCGTCAAAACTATGGCTACACCTTC,CASSHNRRQNYGYTF
-,TRBD2,TRBV9,TRBJ2-2,TGTGCCAGCAGCGTAAGCGGGGGGGCTTTCGGGGAGCTGTTTTTT,CASSVSGGAFGELFF
-,TRBD1,TRBV7-7,TRBJ1-1,TGTGCTAATAAAGGGGCTGCAGGGGGGAACACTGAAGCTTTCTTT,CANKGAAGGNTEAFF
once,-,TRBV12-5,TRBJ2-3,TGTGCTAGTGGTCGGGAACAGGCTGGTACGCAGTATTTT,CASGREQAGTQYF
-,-,TRBV19,TRBJ2-1,TGTGCCAGTAGTCCCGACACGACGTCCTACAATGAGCAGTTCTTC,CASSPDTTSYNEQFF
-,-,TRBV6-5,TRBJ1-5,TGTGCCAGCAGTTACACGACAGCCAATCAGCCCCAGCATTTT,CASSYTTANQPQHF
-,TRBD1,TRBV7-2,TRBJ2-5,TGTGCCAGCAACCGCAGGGGGCAAGAGACCCAGTACTTC,CASNRRGQETQYF
-,-,TRBV6-1,TRBJ1-5,TGTGCCAGCAATCCGGGACGGTTCAATCAGCCCCAGCATTTT,CASNPGRFNQPQHF
-,-,TRBV4-3,TRBJ2-2,TGCGCCAGCAGCCATATCGGCCAGACCGGGGAGCTGTTTTTT,CASSHIGQTGELFF
-,-,TRBV14,TRBJ2-6,TGTGCCAGCAGCCCTTACCGAGTGGGGGCTGGGGCCAACGTCCTGACTTTC,CASSPYRVGAGANVLTF
few,TRBD2,TRBV29-1,TRBJ2-4,TGCAGCGTTGTACGGGCGGGGGGCGGCATTCAGTACTTC,CSVVRAGGGIQYF
-,-,TRBV5-3,TRBJ2-3,TGTGCCAGAAGTCGCCTCGGGGGACACACAGATACGCAGTATTTT,CARSRLGGHTDTQYF
-,-,TRBV5-1,TRBJ2-3,TGCGCCAGCAGCGTTTTAACATCTCCCTCCGCAGATACGCAGTATTTT,CASSVLTSPSADTQYF
-,TRBD1,TRBV2,TRBJ2-3,TGTGCCAGCAGATCCGGGACAGGGGGCCCCTCGTACACAGATACGCAGTATTTT,CASRSGTGGPSYTDTQYF
few,TRBD1,TRBV28,TRBJ2-3,TGTGCCAGCAGTCCTTATTGGACAGGGTCCCCAGATACGCAGTATTTT,CASSPYWTGSPDTQYF
-,-,TRBV7-2,TRBJ1-3,TGTGCCAGCAGCTTAAAATTGGGATCGGGAAACACCATATATTTT,CASSLKLGSGNTIYF
-,-,TRBV5-6,TRBJ1-2,TGTGCCAGCAGCCTTCGGGATCCCTTGAGCTATGGCTACACCTTC,CASSLRDPLSYGYTF
-,-,TRBV5-1,TRBJ2-5,TGCGCCAGCAGCTTGGCGGGGTCCTCCCAAGAGACCCAGTACTTC,CASSLAGSSQETQYF
-,-,TRBV30,TRBJ2-3,TGTGCCTGGCGTGGGACCAGCACAGATACGCAGTATTTT,CAWRGTSTDTQYF
-,-,TRBV6-5,TRBJ1-5,TGTGCCAGAGGGGAAAGTCAGCCCCAGCATTTT,CARGESQPQHF
-,TRBD1,TRBV27,TRBJ2-1,TGTGCCAGCAGTCTCAGGACAGGGGGAAACAATGAGCAGTTCTTC,CASSLRTGGNNEQFF
-,-,TRBV20-1,TRBJ1-1,TGCAGTGCTAGACAGAGAACTGAAGCTTTCTTT,CSARQRTEAFF
-,TRBD1,TRBV4-3,TRBJ2-6,TGCGCCAGCAGCCAAGGAGGGACAGGGTCTCTCGGGGCCAACGTCCTGACTTTC,CASSQGGTGSLGANVLTF
once,-,TRBV6-5,TRBJ1-2,TGTGCCAGCAGCCCTCTACTTCTTCCGAACAATGGCTACACCTTC,CASSPLLLPNNGYTF
-,TRBD1,TRBV4-3,TRBJ1-2,TGCGCCAGCAGCCACACCGGGACAGGGGTTTATGGCTACACCTTC,CASSHTGTGVYGYTF
few,TRBD1,TRBV10-3,TRBJ1-5,TGTGCCATCAGTGCCGCCGGGACAGGGGGCGGTCAGCCCCAGCATTTT,CAISAAGTGGGQPQHF
few,-,TRBV7-9,TRBJ1-5,TGTGCCAGCAGCGAGACAGCCGCTCAGCCCCAGCATTTT,CASSETAAQPQHF
once,TRBD2,TRBV5-4,TRBJ2-7,TGTGCCAGCAGCTTGAAGCGGGAGGTCGGCGAGCAGTACTTC,CASSLKREVGEQYF
-,TRBD1,TRBV4-2,TRBJ2-6,TGTGCCAGCAGTCTGGACAGAGGGGGCACTGGGGCCAACGTCCTGACTTTC,CASSLDRGGTGANVLTF
-,TRBD1,TRBV4-2,TRBJ2-7,TGTGCCAGCAGCCAAGTCGGGACAGGGAACGAGCAGTACTTC,CASSQVGTGNEQYF
-,TRBD1,TRBV29-1,TRBJ1-2,TGCAGCGTTGAAGACGGTTGGGGACAGGGGAGTAGGGGCTACACCTTC,CSVEDGWGQGSRGYTF
-,-,TRBV18,TRBJ2-7,TGTGCCAGCTCACCGAACGGGGAATTGGGCGAGCAGTACTTC,CASSPNGELGEQYF
once,TRBD2,TRBV19,TRBJ2-7,TGTGCCAGTAAGGATAACAGGGGACTAGCCCGACCTTGGGAGCAGTACTTC,CASKDNRGLARPWEQYF
few,-,TRBV30,TRBJ2-6,TGTGCCTGGAGTAAGGCAAGGGGTGCCGGGGCCAACGTCCTGACTTTC,CAWSKARGAGANVLTF
-,-,TRBV7-8,TRBJ1-4,TGTGCCAGCAGCTCCGCCCGAGAAAAACTGTTTTTT,CASSSAREKLFF
-,-,TRBV7-3,TRBJ2-2,TGTGCCAGCAGCTCCCAGGGGCGGTTGATCGGCACCGGGGAGCTGTTTTTT,CASSSQGRLIGTGELFF
few,-,TRBV28,TRBJ2-2,TGTGCCAGCAGTTTGGCCGGACCAAGCGGGGAGCTGTTTTTT,CASSLAGPSGELFF
-,TRBD1,TRBV4-1,TRBJ2-1,TGCGCCAGCAGCCAAGATTCAGGTGCAGGGGGATTTAGCAATGAGCAGTTCTTC,CASSQDSGAGGFSNEQFF